This T cell receptor beta chain was obtained from a study of cytomegalovirus exposure and HLA in healthy donors. Whole-study results and caveats: In an earlier analysis, most TCR beta V segments were productive about 87% or about 30% of the time. When a later analysis compared HLA-associated TCR beta chains with equally common others, the HLA-associated chains turned out to be more clonally expanded and to have lower generation probabilities.

The PCR made use of 60 Vbeta and 13 Jbeta primers. Original processing methods: Later, an analysis found 65 million to 85 million unique TCR beta chains, and around 10 million of these were shared. The method was immunoSEQ multiplex PCR; TCRdb's version includes in-frame clones alone and lacks a portion of them. Clone size and V and J calls were adopted from that table, with D and trimming inferred from the DNA. The sample shows 150,000 or so clones, around 80% of them seen only once. Germline loops: CDR1 ENHRY, CDR2 SYGVKD. The CDR3 is 13 residues long. Trimming shortened V by 4 bases and J by 0 bases, and 6 bases separated the two germline ends. Although they were nominally healthy when sampled, donors likely had unrecorded immune exposures. With regard to this clone: Its antigen is not known.

The V and J genes are TRBV10-3 and TRBJ1-1, with D uncertain. The receptor comes from a female donor in good health and CMV-seronegative. The source material was PBMCs. The CDR3 DNA sequence: TGTGCCATCAGTGTTGGAGTGAACACTGAAGCTTTCTTT. Translation: CAISVGVNTEAFF.